A selection of T cell receptor beta chains follows, all from one sample in a study of blood T cells in healthy people across ages. TCRdb ran MiXCR on the 5' RACE reads and lists one entry per CDR3 protein. Of under 2,000,000 distinct CDR3 sequences listed, 49% are singletons. The sequenced material came from blood. These receptors came from a woman aged 40 to 50 in good health. Both conserved end residues are part of each CDR3. The order of the fields is D gene, V gene, clone size, J gene, CDR3 DNA, CDR3 protein. The D gene is left open where the match is weak. Size is omitted from some rows. Given values are once, few, many or a class for expanded clones.

D gene: NA
V gene: TRBV9
clone size: few
J gene: TRBJ2-1
CDR3 DNA: TGTGCCAGCAGCGTAGGGGGAGTCAGACACAGGCACTATGAGCAGTTCTTC
CDR3 protein: CASSVGGVRHRHYEQFF

D gene: TRBD1
V gene: TRBV10-2
clone size: NA
J gene: TRBJ1-6
CDR3 DNA: TGCGCCAGCGGGGGACAGGGGGTCTCACCCCTCCACTTT
CDR3 protein: CASGGQGVSPLHF

D gene: NA
V gene: TRBV6-2/TRBV6-3
clone size: NA
J gene: TRBJ2-3
CDR3 DNA: TGTGCCAGCAGCCGAACAGGGTGGGCAGATACGCAGTATTTT
CDR3 protein: CASSRTGWADTQYF

D gene: NA
V gene: TRBV7-9
clone size: few
J gene: TRBJ2-7
CDR3 DNA: TGTGCCAGCAGCTTTAGCGAGTACTACGAGCAGTACTTC
CDR3 protein: CASSFSEYYEQYF

D gene: NA
V gene: TRBV27
clone size: once
J gene: TRBJ2-4
CDR3 DNA: TGTGCCAGCAGTTCCAGGGGTGTTTATAGATACAAAAACATTCAGTACTTC
CDR3 protein: CASSSRGVYRYKNIQYF

D gene: NA
V gene: TRBV7-2
clone size: NA
J gene: TRBJ2-7
CDR3 DNA: TGTGCCAGCAGCCTCCAGGGTACCTCCTACTACGAGCAGTACTTC
CDR3 protein: CASSLQGTSYYEQYF

D gene: NA
V gene: TRBV7-9
clone size: few
J gene: TRBJ1-2
CDR3 DNA: TGTGCCAGCAGCTTAGGTGAGCTAGGACAAGACGATGGCTACACCTTC
CDR3 protein: CASSLGELGQDDGYTF

D gene: NA
V gene: TRBV27
clone size: NA
J gene: TRBJ2-7
CDR3 DNA: TGTGCCAGCAGTTTAAGGTTGGCGACTGGTGAGCAGTACTTC
CDR3 protein: CASSLRLATGEQYF

D gene: NA
V gene: TRBV10-3
clone size: NA
J gene: TRBJ1-5
CDR3 DNA: TGTGCCATCAGTGGGGGGGTAGGGATGAGCAATCAGCCCCAGCATTTT
CDR3 protein: CAISGGVGMSNQPQHF

D gene: TRBD1
V gene: TRBV20-1
clone size: NA
J gene: TRBJ2-7
CDR3 DNA: TGCAGTGGTCGACTTTACAGGGGGCCCTACGAGCAGTACTTC
CDR3 protein: CSGRLYRGPYEQYF

D gene: NA
V gene: TRBV11-2
clone size: NA
J gene: TRBJ1-2
CDR3 DNA: TGTGCCAGCAGTCACCAGGGAAAGGACTATGGCTACACCTTC
CDR3 protein: CASSHQGKDYGYTF

D gene: TRBD2
V gene: TRBV12-3/TRBV12-4
clone size: NA
J gene: TRBJ2-1
CDR3 DNA: TGTGCCAGCAGTTATACCGGGGGGAACTACAATGAGCAGTTCTTC
CDR3 protein: CASSYTGGNYNEQFF

D gene: NA
V gene: TRBV7-8
clone size: NA
J gene: TRBJ1-4
CDR3 DNA: TGTGCCAGCAGTGGAACCGGGTTCCAACATGAAAAACTGTTTTTT
CDR3 protein: CASSGTGFQHEKLFF